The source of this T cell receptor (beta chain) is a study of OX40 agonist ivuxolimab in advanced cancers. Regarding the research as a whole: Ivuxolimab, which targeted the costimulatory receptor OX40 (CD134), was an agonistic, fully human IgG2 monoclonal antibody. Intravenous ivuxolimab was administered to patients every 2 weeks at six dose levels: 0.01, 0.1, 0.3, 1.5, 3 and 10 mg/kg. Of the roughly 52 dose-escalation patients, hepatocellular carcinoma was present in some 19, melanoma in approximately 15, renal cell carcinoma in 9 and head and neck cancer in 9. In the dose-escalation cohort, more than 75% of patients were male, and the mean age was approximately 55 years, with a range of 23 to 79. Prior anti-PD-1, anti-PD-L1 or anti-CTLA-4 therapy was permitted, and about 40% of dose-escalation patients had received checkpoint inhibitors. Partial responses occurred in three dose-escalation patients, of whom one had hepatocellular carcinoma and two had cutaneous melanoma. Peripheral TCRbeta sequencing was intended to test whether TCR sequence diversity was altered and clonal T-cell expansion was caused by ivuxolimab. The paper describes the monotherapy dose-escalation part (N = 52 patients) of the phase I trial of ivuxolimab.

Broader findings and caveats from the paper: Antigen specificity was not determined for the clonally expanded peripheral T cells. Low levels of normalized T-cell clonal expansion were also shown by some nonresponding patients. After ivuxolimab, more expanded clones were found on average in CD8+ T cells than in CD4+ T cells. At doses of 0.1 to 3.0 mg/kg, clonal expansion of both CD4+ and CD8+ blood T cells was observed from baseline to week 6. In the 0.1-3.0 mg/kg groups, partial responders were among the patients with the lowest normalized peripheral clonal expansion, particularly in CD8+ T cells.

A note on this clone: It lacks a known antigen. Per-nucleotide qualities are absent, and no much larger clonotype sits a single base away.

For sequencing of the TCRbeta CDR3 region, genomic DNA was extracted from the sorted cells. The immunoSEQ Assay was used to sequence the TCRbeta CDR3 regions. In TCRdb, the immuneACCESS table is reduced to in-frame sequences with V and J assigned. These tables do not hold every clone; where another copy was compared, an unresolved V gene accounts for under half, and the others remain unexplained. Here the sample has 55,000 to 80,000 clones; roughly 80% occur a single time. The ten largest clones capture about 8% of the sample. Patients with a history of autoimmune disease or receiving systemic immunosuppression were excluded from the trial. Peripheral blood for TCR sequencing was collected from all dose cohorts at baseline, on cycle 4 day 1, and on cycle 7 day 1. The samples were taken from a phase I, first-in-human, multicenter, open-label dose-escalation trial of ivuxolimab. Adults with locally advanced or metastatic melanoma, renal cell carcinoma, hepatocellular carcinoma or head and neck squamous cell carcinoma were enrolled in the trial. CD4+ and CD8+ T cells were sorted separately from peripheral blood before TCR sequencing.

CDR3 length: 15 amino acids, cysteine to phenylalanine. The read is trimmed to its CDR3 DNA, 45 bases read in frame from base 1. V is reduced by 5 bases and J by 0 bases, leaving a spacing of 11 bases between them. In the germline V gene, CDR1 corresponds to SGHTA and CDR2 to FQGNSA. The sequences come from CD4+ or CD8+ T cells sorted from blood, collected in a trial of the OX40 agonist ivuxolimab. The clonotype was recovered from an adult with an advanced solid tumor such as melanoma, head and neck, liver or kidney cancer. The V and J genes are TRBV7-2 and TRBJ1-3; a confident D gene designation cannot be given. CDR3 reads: CASSPAGYSGNTIYF. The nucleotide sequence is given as TGTGCCAGCAGCCCCGCCGGGTACTCTGGAAACACCATATATTTT.